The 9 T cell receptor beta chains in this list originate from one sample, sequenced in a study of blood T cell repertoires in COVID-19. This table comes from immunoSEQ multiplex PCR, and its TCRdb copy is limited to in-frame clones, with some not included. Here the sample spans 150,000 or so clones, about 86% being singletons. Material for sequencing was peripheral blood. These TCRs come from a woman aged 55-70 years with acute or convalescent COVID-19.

This chain's CDR3 is CASSLSDGAGNTIYF. For the CDR3, the DNA is TGTGCCAGCAGCTTGTCGGACGGGGCTGGAAACACCATATATTTT. The chain links TRBV11-2 to TRBJ1-3; D is unclear. V lost 3 bases, J lost 2 bases, and 11 bases lay in between. The CDR3 sequence is 15 residues long. CDR1 and CDR2 (germline): SGHAT, FQNNGV. Full variable domain (outside the CDR3, taken from reference TRBV11-2 and TRBJ1-3): EAGVAQSPRYKIIEKRQSVAFWCNPISGHATLYWYQQILGQGPKLLIQFQNNGVVDDSQLPKDRFSAERLKGVDSTLKIQPAKLEDSAVYLCASSLSDGAGNTIYFGEGSWLTVV.

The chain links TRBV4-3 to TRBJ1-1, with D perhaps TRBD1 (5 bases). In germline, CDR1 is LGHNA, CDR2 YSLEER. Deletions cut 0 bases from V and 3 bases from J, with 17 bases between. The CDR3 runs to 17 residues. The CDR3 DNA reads TGCGCCAGCAGCCAAGAAGTGTGGGGGGGGTTCGACACTGAAGCTTTCTTT. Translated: CASSQEVWGGFDTEAFF.

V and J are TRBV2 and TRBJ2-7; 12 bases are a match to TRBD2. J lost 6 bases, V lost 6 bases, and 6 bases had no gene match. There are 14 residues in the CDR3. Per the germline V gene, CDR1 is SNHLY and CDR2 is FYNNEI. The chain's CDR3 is CASRDTTSGSEQYF. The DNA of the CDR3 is TGTGCCAGCAGGGATACGACTAGCGGGAGCGAGCAGTACTTC.

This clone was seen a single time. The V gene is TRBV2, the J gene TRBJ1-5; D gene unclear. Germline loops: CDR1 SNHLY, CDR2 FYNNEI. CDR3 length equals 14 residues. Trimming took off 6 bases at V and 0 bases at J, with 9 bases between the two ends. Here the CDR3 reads CASRATYSNQPQHF. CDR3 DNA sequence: TGTGCCAGCAGGGCAACGTATAGCAATCAGCCCCAGCATTTT.

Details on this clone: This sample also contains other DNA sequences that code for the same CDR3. The CDR3, as DNA: TGTGCCACCAGTGATTTCGACAGGAACTCCTACAATGAGCAGTTCTTC. As protein: CATSDFDRNSYNEQFF. The chain is built from TRBV24-1 and TRBJ2-1, with a tentative D call TRBD1 (6 bases). This CDR3 has 16 amino acids. V lost 1 base to trimming and J lost 0 bases, with 9 bases between them. CDR1 and CDR2 (germline): KGHDR, SFDVKD.

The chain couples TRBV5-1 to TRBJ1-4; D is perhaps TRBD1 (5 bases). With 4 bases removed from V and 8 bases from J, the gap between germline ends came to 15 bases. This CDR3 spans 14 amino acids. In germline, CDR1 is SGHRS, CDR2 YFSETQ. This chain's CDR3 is CASSAGGVREKLFF. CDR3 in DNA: TGCGCCAGCAGCGCGGGAGGGGTCAGGGAAAAACTGTTTTTT.

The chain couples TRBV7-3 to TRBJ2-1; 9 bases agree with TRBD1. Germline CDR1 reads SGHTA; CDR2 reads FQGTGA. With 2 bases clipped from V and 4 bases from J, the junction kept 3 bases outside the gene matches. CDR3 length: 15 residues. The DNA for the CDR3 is TGTGCCAGCAGCTTAGGGACAGGGCCTTACAATGAGCAGTTCTTC. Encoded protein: CASSLGTGPYNEQFF.

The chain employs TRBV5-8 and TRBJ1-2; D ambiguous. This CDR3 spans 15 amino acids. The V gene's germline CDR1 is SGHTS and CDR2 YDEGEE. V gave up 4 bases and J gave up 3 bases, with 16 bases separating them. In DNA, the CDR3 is TGTGCCAGCAGCCCCGCCGGAGGGAGAGACTATGGCTACACCTTC. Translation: CASSPAGGRDYGYTF.

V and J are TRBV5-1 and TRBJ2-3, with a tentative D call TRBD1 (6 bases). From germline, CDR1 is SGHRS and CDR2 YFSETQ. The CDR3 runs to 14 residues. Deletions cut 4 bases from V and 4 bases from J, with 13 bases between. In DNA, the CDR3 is TGCGCCAGCAGCCGTGAGGGGGTCGCAGATACGCAGTATTTT. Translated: CASSREGVADTQYF.